One sample yielded the 20 T cell receptor beta chains listed below, sequenced in a study of blood T cell repertoires in COVID-19. TCRdb's copy holds only in-frame clones and misses some; the assay was immunoSEQ multiplex PCR. The sample lists about 100,000 clones, 88% occurring once. The sample consisted of peripheral blood. The receptors were sampled from a woman in her fifties or sixties with acute or convalescent COVID-19.

This sequence joins TRBV15 and TRBJ2-6; perhaps TRBD2 as D (6 bases). Trimming cost V 1 base and J 1 base, with 8 bases left between them. There are 16 residues in the CDR3. The germline gives CDR1 LNHNV, CDR2 YYDKDF (reference sequence). DNA for the CDR3: TGTGCCACCAGCAGAGGGGGGGTGTCTGGGGCCAACGTCCTGACTTTC. Encoded protein: CATSRGGVSGANVLTF.

The gene calls are TRBV14 and TRBJ2-1; D uncertain. Germline V gene sequence: CDR1 SGHDN, CDR2 FVKESK. The CDR3 runs to 15 residues. Trimming cost V 2 bases and J 0 bases, with 8 bases left between them. DNA for the CDR3: TGTGCCAGCAGCCAACTAACGAGCTCCTACAATGAGCAGTTCTTC. Protein sequence: CASSQLTSSYNEQFF.

The CDR3 DNA is TGCGCCAGCAGCTTGGAGAGGACAGAAGAGACCCAGTACTTC. Amino acids: CASSLERTEETQYF. This rearrangement joins TRBV5-1 to TRBJ2-5; D perhaps matches TRBD1 (6 bases). Per germline, CDR1 SGHRS and CDR2 YFSETQ. The CDR3 length is 14 residues. V lost 0 bases, J lost 3 bases, and 9 bases lay in between.

The table lists this clone with a few counts. An end of the junction does not agree with germline; a read error may underlie this. The chain is built from TRBV7-7 and TRBJ2-3; 10 bases line up with TRBD2. The CDR3 extends over 15 amino acids. Germline CDR1 reads SSHAT; CDR2 reads FNYEAQ (reference sequence). CDR3 bases: TGTGCTAGCAGCCCTAGCGGGAGTGCTGCAGATACGCAGTATTTT. This codes for CASSPSGSAADTQYF.

The chain is built from TRBV13 and TRBJ2-3, with a weak D call TRBD2 (6 bases). This CDR3 region has 15 residues. Trimming removed 4 bases at V and 2 bases at J, with 13 bases between. Germline assignment: CDR1 PRHDT and CDR2 FYEKMQ (reference sequence). The CDR3 reads CASSSRRAATDTQYF. The CDR3 DNA reads TGTGCCAGCAGCTCCCGGAGGGCCGCCACAGATACGCAGTATTTT.

This chain links TRBV19 with TRBJ2-2; 9 bases are a match to TRBD1. V lost 5 bases, J lost 2 bases, and 3 bases stayed unmatched. Germline assignment: CDR1 LNHDA and CDR2 SQIVND (reference sequence). The CDR3 has 15 residues. CDR3 in DNA: TGTGCCAGTAGTTTGGGACAGGGTAACACCGGGGAGCTGTTTTTT. Protein: CASSLGQGNTGELFF.

The chain combines TRBV28 with TRBJ1-4; 8 bases match TRBD1. Germline CDR1 is MDHEN and CDR2 is SYDVKM. V lost 8 bases and J lost 3; bases outside the gene matches: 11. The CDR3 covers 16 residues. CDR3 sequence reads: CASRSGGAGANEKLFF. The CDR3 coding sequence is TGTGCCAGCCGGTCAGGGGGCGCGGGGGCTAATGAAAAACTGTTTTTT.

The chain has TRBV9 and TRBJ1-1; tentatively, D is TRBD1 (6 bases). The CDR3 is 18 residues long. In germline, CDR1 is SGDLS, CDR2 YYNGEE. V lost 4 bases to trimming and J lost 3 bases, with 25 bases between them. The CDR3 here is CASSPWGGALARDTEAFF. CDR3 nucleotides: TGTGCCAGCAGCCCCTGGGGGGGGGCGCTTGCTAGGGACACTGAAGCTTTCTTT.

J is TRBJ1-1 and V is TRBV6-5; D unclear. The CDR3 contains 15 residues. Trimming took off 7 bases at V and 3 bases at J, with 18 bases between the two ends. Germline CDR1 is MNHEY and CDR2 is SVGAGI. CDR3 DNA: TGTGCCAGCAAGAGAGGCCCTCATGAGGACACTGAAGCTTTCTTT. The encoded protein is CASKRGPHEDTEAFF.

V is TRBV19 and J is TRBJ2-1, with 7 bases matching TRBD1. There are 13 residues in the CDR3. Trimming cost V 3 bases and J 7 bases; bases outside gene matches: 3. The germline gives CDR1 LNHDA, CDR2 SQIVND (reference sequence). CDR3 residues: CASSMGDRNEQFF. The CDR3 DNA reads TGTGCCAGTAGTATGGGGGACAGAAATGAGCAGTTCTTC.

The CDR3 region has the DNA TGTGCCACCCCCAATCTAAAAAGCGGAGGCTCCTACAATGAGCAGTTCTTC. This gives the protein CATPNLKSGGSYNEQFF. This chain links TRBV2 with TRBJ2-1; tentatively, D is TRBD2 (5 bases). Trimming took off 10 bases at V and 0 bases at J, with 22 bases between the two ends. Looked up from germline, CDR1 is SNHLY and CDR2 is FYNNEI. The CDR3 totals 17 residues.

This clone was seen a few times. The CDR3 region is CAWSPGTTYEQYF. CDR3 in DNA: TGTGCCTGGTCCCCTGGGACTACCTACGAGCAGTACTTC. The chain links TRBV30 to TRBJ2-7; 7 bases are a match to TRBD2. CDR3 length: 13 amino acids. The germline CDR1 and CDR2 sequences are GTSNPN and SVGIG (reference sequence). V shed 5 bases, J shed 2 bases, and the junction held 6 bases outside the gene matches.

The V call is TRBV10-3, the J call TRBJ1-2; D ambiguous. Trimming cost V 7 bases and J 3 bases, with 15 bases left between them. This CDR3 is 14 amino acids long. CDR1 is ENHRY, CDR2 SYGVKD, per germline. The CDR3 DNA reads as TGTGCCATCACTAAGGGAGGAGAGGACTATGGCTACACCTTC. This gives the protein CAITKGGEDYGYTF.

V usage is TRBV19 and J usage is TRBJ2-1, with TRBD1 matching 8 bases. CDR1 LNHDA and CDR2 SQIVND come from the germline V gene (reference sequence). J was trimmed by 0 bases and V by 6 bases; bases with no gene match: 1. The CDR3 has 14 amino acids. In nucleotides, the CDR3 is TGTGCCAGTAGGGGACAGGCCTCCTACAATGAGCAGTTCTTC. Residues: CASRGQASYNEQFF.

The sample holds one count of this clone. CDR3 DNA sequence: TGTGCCAGCAGCCCGGGGACAGGGGATAGAGATACGCAGTATTTT. As protein: CASSPGTGDRDTQYF. The genes are TRBV11-3 and TRBJ2-3; 10 bases are a match to TRBD1. CDR1 is SGHNT, CDR2 YENEEA, per germline. V lost 5 bases and J lost 5; bases outside the gene matches: 7. The CDR3 contains 15 residues.

V and J are TRBV6-5 and TRBJ2-2, with 9 nucleotides matching TRBD1. The CDR3 spans 14 residues. The V segment lost 6 bases and the J segment 8 bases; nucleotides outside the gene matches: 7. Germline CDR1 is MNHEY and CDR2 is SVGAGI. The CDR3, as DNA: TGTGCCAGCAGAAGACAGGGGGTTGGAGGGGAGCTGTTTTTT. Protein product: CASRRQGVGGELFF.

J is TRBJ2-7 and V is TRBV6-5; tentatively, D is TRBD1 (5 bases). The CDR3 sequence is 12 residues long. The ends were cut back, 8 bases at V and 2 bases at J, with 10 bases in the middle. Germline loops: CDR1 MNHEY, CDR2 SVGAGI. CDR3: CASHRTPYEQYV. The CDR3 DNA sequence: TGTGCCAGCCACAGGACCCCCTACGAGCAGTACGTC.

The rearrangement links TRBV12-3 or TRBV12-4 to TRBJ1-1; D perhaps matches TRBD1 (5 bases). The CDR3 runs 12 residues. The V gene lost 3 bases and the J gene lost 6 bases, with 8 bases spanning the gap. This CDR3 is CASSFPGAEAFF. CDR3 DNA: TGTGCCAGCAGTTTTCCGGGGGCTGAAGCTTTCTTT.

The chain has TRBV3-1 (or the pseudogene TRBV3-2) and TRBJ1-2, with TRBD1 identical over 9 bases. This CDR3 has 15 residues. Per germline, CDR1 LGHDT and CDR2 YNNKEL (reference sequence). The V segment lost 0 bases and the J segment 7 bases; nucleotides outside the gene matches: 6. The CDR3 is CASSQDPQTGGGYTF. The CDR3, as DNA: TGTGCCAGCAGCCAAGATCCCCAGACAGGGGGTGGCTACACCTTC.

This chain uses TRBV5-1 with TRBJ1-1, with TRBD1 matching 9 bases. Unmatched junction bases numbered 3, after V lost 4 bases and J lost 5 bases. Per the germline V gene, CDR1 is SGHRS and CDR2 is YFSETQ. This CDR3 spans 13 amino acids. CDR3 loop: CASSPGTGTEAFF. The CDR3 region has the DNA TGCGCCAGCAGCCCTGGGACAGGGACTGAAGCTTTCTTT.